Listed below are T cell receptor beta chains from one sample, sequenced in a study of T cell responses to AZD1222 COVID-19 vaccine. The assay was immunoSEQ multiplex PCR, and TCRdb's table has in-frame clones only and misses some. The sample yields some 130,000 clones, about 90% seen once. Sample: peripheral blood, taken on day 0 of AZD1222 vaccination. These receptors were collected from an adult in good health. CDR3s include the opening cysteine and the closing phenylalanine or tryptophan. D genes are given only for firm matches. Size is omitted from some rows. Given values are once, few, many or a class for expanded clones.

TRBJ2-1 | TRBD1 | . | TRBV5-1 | TGCGCCAGCAGCTGGACAGGGGACAATGAGCAGTTCTTC | CASSWTGDNEQFF
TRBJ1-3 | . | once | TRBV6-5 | TGTGCCAGCAGACCCGCCCTTGGTTCTGGAAACACCATATATTTT | CASRPALGSGNTIYF
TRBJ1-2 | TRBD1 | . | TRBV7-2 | TGTGCCAGCACCCAGGGGGTATCGAGGGCTAACTATGGCTACACCTTC | CASTQGVSRANYGYTF
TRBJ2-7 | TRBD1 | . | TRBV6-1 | TGTGCCAGCAGTGAAGCCCCGGGACAGGGTTACGAGCAGTACTTC | CASSEAPGQGYEQYF
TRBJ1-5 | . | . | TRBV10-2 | TGCGCCAGCAGTGAGTATGGCAGCCCAGATTGGCCCCAGCATTTT | CASSEYGSPDWPQHF
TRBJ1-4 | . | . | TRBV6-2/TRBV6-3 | TGTGCCAGCAGTTACGGCAGGGCTGAAAAACTGTTTTTT | CASSYGRAEKLFF
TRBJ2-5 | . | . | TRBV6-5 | TGTGCCAGCAGCCGACACGGACAGCAAGAGACCCAGTACTTC | CASSRHGQQETQYF
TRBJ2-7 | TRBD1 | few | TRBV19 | TGTGCCAGTAGTAACTCCCGGACAGGCCACTCCTACGAGCAGTACTTC | CASSNSRTGHSYEQYF
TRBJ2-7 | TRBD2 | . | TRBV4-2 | TGTGCCAGCAGCCAACTAGCGGGGGACTCCTACGAGCAGTACTTC | CASSQLAGDSYEQYF
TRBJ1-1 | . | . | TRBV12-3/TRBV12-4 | TGTGCCAGCAGCTCACAGGTGAACACTGAAGCTTTCTTT | CASSSQVNTEAFF
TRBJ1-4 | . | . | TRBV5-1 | TGCGCCAGCGGGCGAGACAGTCTCACTGAAAAACTGTTTTTT | CASGRDSLTEKLFF
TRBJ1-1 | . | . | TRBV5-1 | TGCGCCAGCAGCTTGGGGCCAGACAGTAAAGCTTTCTTT | CASSLGPDSKAFF
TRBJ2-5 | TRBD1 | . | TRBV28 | TGTGCCAGCCGGCAGGGGGCGGAAGAGACCCAGTACTTC | CASRQGAEETQYF
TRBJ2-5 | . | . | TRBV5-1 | TGCGCCAGCAGCTCCGGGTGGGAGACCCAGTACTTC | CASSSGWETQYF
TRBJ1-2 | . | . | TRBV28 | TGTGCCAGCAGTCTACAGCCGTTTGCTAACTATGGCTACACCTTC | CASSLQPFANYGYTF
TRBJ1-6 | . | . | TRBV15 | TGTGCCACCAGCAGAGATCCGAATTCACCCCTCCACTTT | CATSRDPNSPLHF
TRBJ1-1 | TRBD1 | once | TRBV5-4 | TGTGCCAGCAGCTTGGCCAGGGGGGCGCGAACTGAAGCTTTCTTT | CASSLARGARTEAFF
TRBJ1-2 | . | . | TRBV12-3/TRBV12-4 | TGTGCCAGCAGTCACGACAGGCGGGGTGGCTACACCTTC | CASSHDRRGGYTF
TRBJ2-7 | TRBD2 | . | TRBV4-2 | TGTGCCAGCAGCCACGCGGGAGGACCCCCCTACGAGCAGTACTTC | CASSHAGGPPYEQYF
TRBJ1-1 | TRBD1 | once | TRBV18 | TGTGCCAGCTCACCGTTTCAGGACAGGGGAGGCACTGAAGCTTTCTTT | CASSPFQDRGGTEAFF
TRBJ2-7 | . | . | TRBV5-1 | TGCGCCAGCAGCTTGGTCCTTACCGAGCAGTACTTC | CASSLVLTEQYF
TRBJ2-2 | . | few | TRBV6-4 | TGTGCCAGCAGTGACAGACCTACCGGGGAGCTGTTTTTT | CASSDRPTGELFF
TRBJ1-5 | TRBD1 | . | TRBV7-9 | TGTGCCAGCAGCCTCGGGACAGGGAGTCAGCCCCAGCATTTT | CASSLGTGSQPQHF
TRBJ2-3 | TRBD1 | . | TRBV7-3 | TGTGCCAGCAGCCGACAGGGGCTAAGCACAGATACGCAGTATTTT | CASSRQGLSTDTQYF
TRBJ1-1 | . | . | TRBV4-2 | TGTGCCAGCAGCCAATCAGGAGAGACTGAAGCTTTCTTT | CASSQSGETEAFF
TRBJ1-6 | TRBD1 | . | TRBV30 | TGTGCCTGGAGTGTACTGGCAGGGGGCGGGTATTCACCCCTCCACTTT | CAWSVLAGGGYSPLHF
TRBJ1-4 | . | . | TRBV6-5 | TGTGCCAGCAGTTATCAGGGCCTTACTAATGAAAAACTGTTTTTT | CASSYQGLTNEKLFF
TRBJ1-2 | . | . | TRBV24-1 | TGTGCCACCAGTGACCCGACAGGAGTGAGTGGCTACACCTTC | CATSDPTGVSGYTF
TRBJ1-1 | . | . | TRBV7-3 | TGTGCCAGCAGCGACGCTAAGGGCACAGGGCTAGAAGCTTTCTTT | CASSDAKGTGLEAFF
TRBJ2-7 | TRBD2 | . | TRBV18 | TGTGCCAGCTCACCCCTAGCGGGAGGGCCCAACGAGCAGTACTTC | CASSPLAGGPNEQYF
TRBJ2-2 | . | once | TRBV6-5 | TGTGCCAGCTCCTTCGCGGCCACCGGGGAGCTGTTTTTT | CASSFAATGELFF
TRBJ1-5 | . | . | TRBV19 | TGTGCCACTGGGAAAGTGGGAGGGTTGAGTCAGCCCCAGCATTTT | CATGKVGGLSQPQHF
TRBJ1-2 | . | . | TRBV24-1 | TGTGCCACCAGTGACCCTTGGACAGAAGGCCCATATGGCTACACCTTC | CATSDPWTEGPYGYTF
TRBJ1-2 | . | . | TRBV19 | TGTGCCAGTAGTATTGTGAGGGGTCCTAACTATGGCTACACCTTC | CASSIVRGPNYGYTF
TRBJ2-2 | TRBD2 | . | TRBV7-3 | TGTGCCAGCAGCTTAATTCTAGCGGGAGCTGGAAAAACCGGGGAGCTGTTTTTT | CASSLILAGAGKTGELFF
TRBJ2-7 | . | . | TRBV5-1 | TGCGCCAGCAGCTTGAGGGCAGGGTCGACCTACGAGCAGTACTTC | CASSLRAGSTYEQYF
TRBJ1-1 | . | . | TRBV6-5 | TGTGCCAGCACAGAAGGGGAGCACACTGAAGCTTTCTTT | CASTEGEHTEAFF
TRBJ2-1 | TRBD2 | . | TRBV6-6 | TGTGCCAGCAGTCGGGGACTAGCGGCCGCAAAAAGCTACAATGAGCAGTTCTTC | CASSRGLAAAKSYNEQFF
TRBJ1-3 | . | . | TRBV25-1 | TGTGCCAGCACTTCCGGGACAAACTCTGGAAACACCATATATTTT | CASTSGTNSGNTIYF
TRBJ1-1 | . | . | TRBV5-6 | TGTGCCAGCAGCTTGGGGTTCGCGGGAGTTGCTGAAGCTTTCTTT | CASSLGFAGVAEAFF
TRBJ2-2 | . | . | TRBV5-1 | TGCGCCAGCAGCCCGATGATGGAAGCACCTGTGGGGGAGCTGTTTTTT | CASSPMMEAPVGELFF
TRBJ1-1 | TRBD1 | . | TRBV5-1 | TGCGCCAGCAGCTTGGCGGGGACAGGGGGCACTGAAGCTTTCTTT | CASSLAGTGGTEAFF
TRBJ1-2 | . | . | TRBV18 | TGTGCCAGCTCACCACTGGAGAGTTCCTATGGCTACACCTTC | CASSPLESSYGYTF
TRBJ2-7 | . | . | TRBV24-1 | TGTGCCACCAGTGATGCGGCCGAGCAGTACTTC | CATSDAAEQYF
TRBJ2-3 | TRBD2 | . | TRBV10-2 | TGCGCCAGCCGGTGGGGGGGAAGCACAGATACGCAGTATTTT | CASRWGGSTDTQYF
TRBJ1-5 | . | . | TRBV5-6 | TGTGCCAGCAGCTTGGAAAGGCTTAGCAATCAGCCCCAGCATTTT | CASSLERLSNQPQHF
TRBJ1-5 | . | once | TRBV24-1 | TGTGCCACCAAACAGGGTCGGGGGCAGCCCCAGCATTTT | CATKQGRGQPQHF
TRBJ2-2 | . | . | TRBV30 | TGTGCCTGGAGTGTTGGTGTGGGTCCCGGGGAGCTGTTTTTT | CAWSVGVGPGELFF